Shown below are 15 T cell receptor beta chains from a single sample sequenced in a study of spatial heterogeneity in lung cancer. MiXCR was run by TCRdb on the 5' RACE reads, yielding one entry per CDR3 protein. The data show 9,500 to 12,000 distinct CDR3 sequences, with roughly 24% seen just once and 33% held by the top ten. The time point denotes: sample taken at primary tumor resection. The authors sequenced whole RNA from tumor, nontumor lung or frozen PBMC without sorting. The specimen comprised PBMCs, sampled at surgery. These receptors all stem from a female donor with early-stage non-small cell lung cancer.

V gene TRBV18 combines with J gene TRBJ1-4; no clear D gene. The CDR3 sequence is 11 residues long. The germline CDR1 and CDR2 sequences are KGHSH and LQKENI. The V and J ends lost 5 bases and 8 bases respectively, with 6 bases between them. DNA for the CDR3: TGTGCCAGCTCAATCAAAGAAAAACTGTTTTTT. Amino acid sequence: CASSIKEKLFF. The full variable domain, its missing parts supplied by reference TRBV18 and TRBJ1-4, is NAGVMQNPRHLVRRRGQEARLRCSPMKGHSHVYWYRQLPEEGLKFMVYLQKENIIDESGMPKERFSAEFPKEGPSILRIQQVVRGDSAAYFCASSIKEKLFFGSGTQLSVL.

The V call is TRBV12-3 or TRBV12-4, the J call TRBJ1-6, with D unclear. V lost 4 bases and J lost 5, with 12 bases in between. This CDR3 is 15 amino acids long. CDR3 loop: CASSSDAVNNSPLHF. The CDR3 nucleotides read TGTGCCAGCAGTTCCGACGCGGTCAATAATTCACCCCTCCACTTT.

In this sample, this clonotype turned up a few times. V usage is TRBV20-1 and J usage is TRBJ1-6, with 8 bases aligning to TRBD1. Trimming took 8 bases from V and 3 from J; bases not matched to a gene: 6. From germline, CDR1 is DFQATT and CDR2 SNEGSKA (reference sequence). The CDR3 has 14 amino acids. Written as DNA, the CDR3 is TGCAGTACCCGACAGGGGAACTATAATTCACCCCTCCACTTT. This codes for CSTRQGNYNSPLHF.

There are many counts of this clonotype. This chain links TRBV20-1 with TRBJ1-1, with D perhaps TRBD1 (6 bases). Trimming cost V 5 bases and J 1 base, with 14 bases left between them. Looked up from germline, CDR1 is DFQATT and CDR2 is SNEGSKA (reference sequence). The CDR3 length is 14 residues. The CDR3 DNA follows: TGCAGTGCTTTTCAGGGGCTCCCGAACACTGAAGCTTTCTTT. Amino acid sequence: CSAFQGLPNTEAFF.

This clonotype qualifies as medium-sized. This rearrangement joins TRBV29-1 to TRBJ2-7, with D tentatively TRBD2 (6 bases). V lost 6 bases to trimming and J lost 1 base, with 16 bases between them. The CDR3 spans 14 residues. Germline V lookup: CDR1 SQVTM, CDR2 ANQGSEA. The CDR3 is CSVSGGTFSYEQYF. CDR3 nucleotides: TGCAGCGTGTCGGGCGGGACTTTTTCCTACGAGCAGTACTTC.

By share, this clonotype ranks as medium-sized. The chain links TRBV6-2 or TRBV6-3 to TRBJ2-7; 10 bases map to TRBD1. The V segment lost 5 bases and the J segment 4 bases; nucleotides outside the gene matches: 8. CDR1 MNHEY and CDR2 SVGEGT come from the germline V gene. CDR3 length equals 15 residues. CDR3 loop: CASSQTGTGVYEQYF. CDR3 sequence (DNA): TGTGCCAGCAGTCAAACCGGGACAGGGGTGTACGAGCAGTACTTC.

By share of the sample, this clonotype is medium-sized (0.01 to 0.1%). DNA of the CDR3: TGTGCCAGTAGTACTAGCTCCTACAATGAGCAGTTCTTC. It encodes CASSTSSYNEQFF. The chain couples TRBV19 to TRBJ2-1; D not certain. There are 13 residues in the CDR3. Germline assignment: CDR1 LNHDA and CDR2 SQIVND (reference sequence). The V and J ends lost 4 bases and 0 bases respectively, with 4 bases between them.

The gene calls are TRBV29-1 and TRBJ1-1; D is ambiguous. CDR1 and CDR2 (germline): SQVTM, ANQGSEA. This CDR3 has 13 residues. The ends were cut back, 2 bases at V and 0 bases at J, with 7 bases in the middle. CDR3 sequence reads: CSVESYLNTEAFF. The CDR3 DNA follows: TGCAGCGTTGAATCCTACCTGAACACTGAAGCTTTCTTT.

As regards this clonotype: Its ends do not fully match the called genes, so a read error is possible. J is TRBJ1-2 and V is TRBV29-1; 12 positions match TRBD1. Germline CDR1 is SQVTM and CDR2 is ANQGSEA. There are 17 residues in the CDR3. In DNA, the CDR3 is TGCAGCGTCGAAGGTGGGACAGGGGGCGGCAGAGACTATGGCTACACCTTC. Its translation: CSVEGGTGGGRDYGYTF.

This clonotype is categorized as medium-sized. The gene calls are TRBV11-2 and TRBJ2-5; TRBD1 is a possible D gene (6 bases). The CDR3 covers 15 residues. The V gene lost 1 base and the J gene lost 0 bases, with 9 bases spanning the gap. In germline, CDR1 is SGHAT, CDR2 FQNNGV. The CDR3 sequence: CASSLGDKYQETQYF. Here the CDR3 DNA reads TGTGCCAGCAGCTTAGGGGACAAGTACCAAGAGACCCAGTACTTC.

On this clonotype: A much larger clonotype is one base distant, so this may be a read error. V and J are TRBV6-5 and TRBJ2-2; 12 bases agree with TRBD2. The CDR3 is 18 amino acids. Germline values: CDR1 MNHEY, CDR2 SVGAGI. CDR3 protein: CASGYRTSGVTNTGELFF. As DNA, the CDR3 is TGTGCCAGCGGTTACCGGACTAGCGGGGTAACGAACACCGGGGAGCTGTTTTTT.

The gene calls are TRBV29-1 and TRBJ1-4, with D possibly TRBD1 on 5 matching bases. The CDR3 loop spans 13 amino acids. The germline V gene encodes CDR1 SQVTM and CDR2 ANQGSEA. V lost 2 bases to trimming and J lost 9 bases, with 13 bases between them. The CDR3 DNA is TGCAGCGTTGAAAGGCCGGAGGGGAAAAAACTGTTTTTT. Its translation: CSVERPEGKKLFF.

V gene TRBV12-3 or TRBV12-4 combines with J gene TRBJ1-2; the match to TRBD1 covers 10 bases. The CDR3 is made up of 16 amino acids. Trimming cost V 8 bases and J 4 bases; bases outside gene matches: 13. Here the CDR3 reads CASQSWRQGASYGYTF. CDR3 nucleotide sequence: TGTGCCAGCCAGTCCTGGAGACAGGGGGCTTCCTATGGCTACACCTTC.

This clonotype turned up a few times. The chain has TRBV11-3 and TRBJ1-5, with TRBD1 matching 12 bases. CDR3 length equals 20 residues. V trimming: 3 bases; J trimming: 5 bases; junction bases outside the gene matches: 17. Per germline, CDR1 SGHNT and CDR2 YENEEA. The CDR3 DNA is TGTGCCAGCAGCTTGAACTTCCGGGACAGGGGGCTATGTGGACATCAGCCCCAGCATTTT. Its protein is CASSLNFRDRGLCGHQPQHF. The full variable domain, rest sourced from reference TRBV11-3 and TRBJ1-5, is EAGVVQSPRYKIIEKKQPVAFWCNPISGHNTLYWYLQNLGQGPELLIRYENEEAVDDSQLPKDRFSAERLKGVDSTLKIQPAELGDSAVYLCASSLNFRDRGLCGHQPQHFGDGTRLSIL.

The CDR3 DNA is TGTGCCAGTAGTATTCAGGGGGCAACCGGGGAGCTGTTTTTT. As protein: CASSIQGATGELFF. The V and J genes are TRBV19 and TRBJ2-2, with 8 bases that match TRBD1. The germline V gene has CDR1 LNHDA and CDR2 SQIVND (reference sequence). This CDR3 is 14 amino acids long. Unmatched junction bases numbered 2, after V lost 3 bases and J lost 5 bases.